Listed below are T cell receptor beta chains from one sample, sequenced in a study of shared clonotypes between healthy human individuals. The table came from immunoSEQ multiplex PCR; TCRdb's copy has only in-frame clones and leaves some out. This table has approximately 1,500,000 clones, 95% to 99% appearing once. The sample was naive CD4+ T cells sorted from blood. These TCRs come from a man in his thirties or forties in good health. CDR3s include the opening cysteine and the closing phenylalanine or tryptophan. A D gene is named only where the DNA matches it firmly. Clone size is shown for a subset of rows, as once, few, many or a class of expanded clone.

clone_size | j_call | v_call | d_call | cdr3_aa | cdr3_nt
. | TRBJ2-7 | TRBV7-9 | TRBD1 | CASSLLGQGHEQYF | TGTGCCAGCAGCTTACTCGGACAGGGTCACGAGCAGTACTTC
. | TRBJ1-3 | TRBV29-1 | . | CSVNDQGTDSGNTIYF | TGCAGCGTTAACGACCAAGGGACGGATTCTGGAAACACCATATATTTT
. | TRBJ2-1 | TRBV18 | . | CASSPLSGSSYNEQFF | TGTGCCAGCTCACCACTAAGCGGAAGCTCCTACAATGAGCAGTTCTTC
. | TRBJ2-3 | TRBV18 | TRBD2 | CASSGTSGSLGDTQYF | TGTGCCAGCTCTGGGACTAGCGGGAGTCTTGGAGATACGCAGTATTTT
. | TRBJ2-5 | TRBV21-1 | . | CASSKAPARRGQRETQYF | TGTGCCAGCAGCAAAGCCCCCGCCCGAAGGGGGCAAAGGGAGACCCAGTACTTC
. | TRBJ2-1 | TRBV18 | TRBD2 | CASSPRLAGTSSNEQFF | TGTGCCAGCTCCCCAAGACTAGCGGGAACGTCGTCCAATGAGCAGTTCTTC
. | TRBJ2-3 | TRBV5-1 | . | CASSLRDSTDTQYF | TGCGCCAGCAGCTTGAGGGACAGCACAGATACGCAGTATTTT
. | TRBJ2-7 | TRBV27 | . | CASSPFLVRYQDSYEQYF | TGTGCCAGCAGTCCCTTCCTAGTTCGGTACCAGGACTCCTACGAGCAGTACTTC
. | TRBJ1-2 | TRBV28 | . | CASRAPGALNGGGYTF | TGTGCCAGCAGGGCGCCGGGGGCCCTCAACGGGGGTGGCTACACCTTC
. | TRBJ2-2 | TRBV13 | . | CASSFPTGVLDTGELFF | TGTGCCAGCAGCTTTCCAACAGGAGTCCTAGACACCGGGGAGCTGTTTTTT
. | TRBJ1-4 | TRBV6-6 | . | CASSYFSPKGSELFF | TGTGCCAGCAGTTACTTTTCTCCGAAGGGGAGCGAACTGTTTTTT
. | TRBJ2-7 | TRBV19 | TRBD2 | CASSRFGERAGLSYEQYF | TGTGCCAGTAGTCGGTTTGGGGAGAGAGCGGGACTCTCCTACGAGCAGTACTTC
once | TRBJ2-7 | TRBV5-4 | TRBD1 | CASSLFQGEIGEQYF | TGTGCCAGCAGCTTGTTTCAGGGGGAAATCGGAGAGCAGTACTTC
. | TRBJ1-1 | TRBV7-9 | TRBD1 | CASSLQGAETEAFF | TGTGCCAGCAGCTTGCAGGGGGCTGAAACTGAAGCTTTCTTT
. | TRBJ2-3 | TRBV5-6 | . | CASSHYVSKGFTDTQYF | TGTGCCAGCAGCCACTACGTATCTAAAGGGTTCACAGATACGCAGTATTTT
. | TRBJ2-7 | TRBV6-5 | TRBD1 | CASGRQGSYEQYF | TGTGCCAGCGGACGACAGGGGTCCTACGAGCAGTACTTC
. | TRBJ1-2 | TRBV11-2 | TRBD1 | CASSSPFRDRGLRGYTF | TGTGCCAGCAGCTCCCCCTTTCGGGACAGGGGATTGCGGGGCTACACCTTC
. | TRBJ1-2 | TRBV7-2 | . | CASSLIGGVYGYTF | TGTGCCAGCAGCTTAATTGGGGGAGTCTATGGCTACACCTTC
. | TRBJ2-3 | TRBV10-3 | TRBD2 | CAIRLAGGDTDTQYF | TGTGCCATCAGACTAGCGGGAGGTGACACAGATACGCAGTATTTT
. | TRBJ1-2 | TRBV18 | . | CASSPIPAVHYGYTF | TGTGCCAGCTCACCAATTCCGGCAGTTCACTATGGCTACACCTTC
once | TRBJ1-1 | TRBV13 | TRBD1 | CASSGWGQGTSEAFF | TGTGCCAGCAGCGGATGGGGACAGGGGACATCTGAAGCTTTCTTT
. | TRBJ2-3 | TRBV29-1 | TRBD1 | CSVHRGTDTQYF | TGCAGCGTACACAGGGGTACAGATACGCAGTATTTT
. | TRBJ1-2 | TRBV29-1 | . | CSSGTVYGYTF | TGCAGCTCCGGGACGGTCTATGGCTACACCTTC
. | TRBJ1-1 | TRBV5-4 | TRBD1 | CASNPQGFTEAFF | TGTGCCAGCAACCCACAGGGGTTCACTGAAGCTTTCTTT
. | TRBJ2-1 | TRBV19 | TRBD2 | CASNRASGRSPYNEQFF | TGTGCCAGTAACAGGGCTAGCGGGAGGAGCCCCTACAATGAGCAGTTCTTC
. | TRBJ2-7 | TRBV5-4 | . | CASSLHPASYEQYF | TGTGCCAGCAGCCTACACCCGGCGAGCTACGAGCAGTACTTC
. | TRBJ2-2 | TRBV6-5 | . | CASSYTARGNTGELFF | TGTGCCAGCAGTTACACTGCGCGGGGGAACACCGGGGAGCTGTTTTTT
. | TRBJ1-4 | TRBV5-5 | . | CASSYGDPNEKLFF | TGTGCCAGCAGCTACGGGGACCCTAATGAAAAACTGTTTTTT
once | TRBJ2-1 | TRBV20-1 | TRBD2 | CSAQRELEQFF | TGCAGTGCTCAGCGGGAGCTTGAGCAGTTCTTC
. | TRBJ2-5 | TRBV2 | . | CASSQQETQYF | TGTGCCAGCAGTCAGCAAGAGACCCAGTACTTC
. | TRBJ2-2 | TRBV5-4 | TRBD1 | CASTKGQVAGELFF | TGTGCCAGCACAAAAGGACAGGTAGCCGGGGAGCTGTTTTTT
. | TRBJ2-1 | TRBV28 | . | CASSKADEQFF | TGTGCCAGCTCGAAGGCGGATGAGCAGTTCTTC